The present entry profiles one T cell receptor beta chain with its context. What it binds is unknown. The sample comes from a study of blood T cells in healthy people across ages. Study-level results: Diversity estimated from one million T cells was considered an underestimate. Possibly confounding the expanded clonotype changes was the fact that donor CMV status was unknown. Whereas aged donors had fewer naive CD4+ cells, long-lived donors had more of them and higher diversity.

For the second PCR, which ran for 7 to 11 cycles, a sample-barcoded 5' primer and a J-beta primer mix were used. TCRdb re-derived calls from the 5' RACE reads in MiXCR, one entry per CDR3 protein. The sample holds fewer than 900,000 distinct CDR3 sequences, 40% to 45% seen once. Isolation yielded PBMCs, at least 7 million per sample, in every case. Sequenced: blood. This TCR derives from a woman aged 55-69 years in good health.

CDR3 sequence (DNA): TGTGCCTGGAGTGGACAGCGGAATGAAAAACTGTTTTTT. Its protein is CAWSGQRNEKLFF. The chain couples TRBV30 to TRBJ1-4; possibly TRBD1 for D (5 bases). V dropped 1 base and J dropped 5 bases, with 8 bases sitting between them. Germline V CDR1 and CDR2: GTSNPN, SVGIG (reference sequence). CDR3 length: 13 amino acids.